The 4 T cell receptor beta chains presented below share a single source sample, sequenced in a study of molecular identifiers for immune sequencing clone quantification (dated by TCRdb to about 2018). The protocol used for the library was PCR. The instrument given in TCRdb is Illumina MiSeq. TCRdb handled the public reads itself, with Q25 trimming in fastp and clone calling in MiXCR, and kept productive beta chains. Rows matching on CDR3 protein sequence are summarized as one entry with the most common DNA and genes. The sample table contains 20,000 or so distinct CDR3 sequences; only one count was recorded for 21% of them. The ten largest make up approximately 6.8% of the sample. Sequenced: naive CD8+ T cells from blood, with Jurkat cell RNA spiked in. The sample's cell subset or site label, in plain terms: FACS-sorted CD8+CD4-CCR7+CD45RA+ naive T cells. The receptors shown here come from a human donor in good health. Some libraries in this study had Jurkat cell RNA spiked in.

This clonotype is classed as medium-sized (0.01 to 0.1%). CDR3: CASSRWTSGYQETQYF. CDR3 nucleotide sequence: TGTGCCAGCAGTCGGTGGACTAGCGGGTACCAAGAGACCCAGTACTTC. The V call is TRBV6-5, the J call TRBJ2-5; TRBD2 aligns across 11 bases. With V trimmed by 5 bases and J by 0 bases, 5 bases remained unmatched. The CDR3 spans 16 residues. Germline V CDR1 and CDR2: MNHEY, SVGAGI.

V is TRBV28 and J is TRBJ2-5; weak D call: TRBD1 (5 bases). This CDR3 is 15 amino acids long. V was cut by 2 bases and J by 5 bases, with 15 bases left in between. Germline CDR1 reads MDHEN; CDR2 reads SYDVKM. CDR3 protein: CASSLARGVGETQYF. CDR3 nucleotide sequence: TGTGCCAGCAGTTTAGCTAGGGGTGTGGGGGAGACCCAGTACTTC.

Many counts were recorded for this clonotype. The chain uses TRBV5-6 and TRBJ2-7; D is unclear. CDR1 is SGHDT and CDR2 is YYEEEE in the germline V gene. Trimming took 6 bases from V and 6 from J, leaving 13 bases between them. The CDR3 extends over 12 amino acids. CDR3 sequence: CASTVGSSEQYF. DNA for the CDR3: TGTGCCAGCACCGTAGGTAGTTCCGAGCAGTACTTC.

As regards this clonotype: This may stem from a read error, because a much larger clone lies one nucleotide away. The chain combines TRBV4-3 with TRBJ1-1; 7 nucleotides match TRBD1. Trimming removed 4 bases from V and 3 bases from J; junction bases left unmatched: 5. The CDR3 runs to 14 residues. CDR1 is LGHNA and CDR2 is YSLEER in the germline V gene. The DNA for the CDR3 is TGCGCCAGCAGCCCAGACAGGGAGGACACTGAAGCTTTCTTT. Translation gives CASSPDREDTEAFF.